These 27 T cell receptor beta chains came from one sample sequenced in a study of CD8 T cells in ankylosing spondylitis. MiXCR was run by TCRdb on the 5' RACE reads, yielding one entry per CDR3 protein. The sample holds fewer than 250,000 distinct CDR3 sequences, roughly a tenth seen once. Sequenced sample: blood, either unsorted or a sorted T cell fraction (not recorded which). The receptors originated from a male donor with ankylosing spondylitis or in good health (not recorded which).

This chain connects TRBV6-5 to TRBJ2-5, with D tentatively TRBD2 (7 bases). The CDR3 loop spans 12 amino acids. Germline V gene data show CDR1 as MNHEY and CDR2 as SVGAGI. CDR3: CVVGGPQETQYF. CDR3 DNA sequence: TGTGTAGTCGGGGGGCCCCAAGAGACCCAGTACTTC.

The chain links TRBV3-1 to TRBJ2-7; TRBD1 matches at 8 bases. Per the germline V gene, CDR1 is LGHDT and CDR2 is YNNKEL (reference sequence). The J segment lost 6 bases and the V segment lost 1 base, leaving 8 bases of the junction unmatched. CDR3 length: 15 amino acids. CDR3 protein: CASSQGVGQGGEQYF. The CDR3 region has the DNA TGTGCCAGCAGCCAAGGTGTTGGACAGGGCGGCGAGCAGTACTTC.

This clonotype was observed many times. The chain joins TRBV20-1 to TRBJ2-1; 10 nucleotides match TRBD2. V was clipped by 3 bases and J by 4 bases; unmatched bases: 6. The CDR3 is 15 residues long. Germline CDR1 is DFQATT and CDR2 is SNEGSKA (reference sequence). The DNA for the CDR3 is TGCAGTGCTAGGATACCGGGACTAGCGTACAATGAGCAGTTCTTC. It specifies CSARIPGLAYNEQFF.

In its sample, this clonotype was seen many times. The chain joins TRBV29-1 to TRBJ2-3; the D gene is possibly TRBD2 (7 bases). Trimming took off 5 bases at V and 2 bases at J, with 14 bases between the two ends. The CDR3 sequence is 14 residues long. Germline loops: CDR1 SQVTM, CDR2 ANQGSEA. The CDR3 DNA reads TGCAGCGTTTCCGGCGGGGGACACACAGATACGCAGTATTTT. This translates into CSVSGGGHTDTQYF.

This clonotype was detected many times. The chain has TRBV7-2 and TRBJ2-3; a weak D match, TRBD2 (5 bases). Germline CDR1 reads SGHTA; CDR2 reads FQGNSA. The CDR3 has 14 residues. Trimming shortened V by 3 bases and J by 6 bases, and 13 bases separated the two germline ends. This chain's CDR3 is CASSLSGSRDTQYF. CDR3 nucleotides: TGTGCCAGCAGCTTGAGCGGATCGAGGGATACGCAGTATTTT. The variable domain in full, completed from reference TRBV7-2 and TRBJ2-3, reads GAGVSQSPSNKVTEKGKDVELRCDPISGHTALYWYRQSLGQGLEFLIYFQGNSAPDKSGLPSDRFSAERTGGSVSTLTIQRTQQEDSAVYLCASSLSGSRDTQYFGPGTRLTVL.

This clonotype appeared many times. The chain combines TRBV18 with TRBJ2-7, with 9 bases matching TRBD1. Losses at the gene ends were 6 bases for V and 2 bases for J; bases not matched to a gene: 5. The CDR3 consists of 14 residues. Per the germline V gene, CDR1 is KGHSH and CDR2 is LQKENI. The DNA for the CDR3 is TGTGCCAGCTCCCCTGGGACAGGGCCCTACGAGCAGTACTTC. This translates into CASSPGTGPYEQYF. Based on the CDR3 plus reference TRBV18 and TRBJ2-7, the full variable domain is NAGVMQNPRHLVRRRGQEARLRCSPMKGHSHVYWYRQLPEEGLKFMVYLQKENIIDESGMPKERFSAEFPKEGPSILRIQQVVRGDSAAYFCASSPGTGPYEQYFGPGTRLTVT.

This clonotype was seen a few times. CDR3 protein: CASSESYPGRETQYF. CDR3 nucleotide sequence: TGTGCCAGCAGTGAATCTTATCCGGGGAGGGAGACCCAGTACTTC. The chain uses TRBV25-1 and TRBJ2-5; weak D call: TRBD2 (6 bases). This CDR3 has 15 amino acids. Deletions cut 1 base from V and 5 bases from J, with 14 bases between. Germline V gene lookup returns CDR1 MGHDK and CDR2 SYGVNS.

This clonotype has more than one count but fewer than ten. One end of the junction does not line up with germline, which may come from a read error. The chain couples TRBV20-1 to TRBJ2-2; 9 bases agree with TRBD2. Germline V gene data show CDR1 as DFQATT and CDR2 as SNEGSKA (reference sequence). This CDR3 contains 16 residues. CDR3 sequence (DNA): TGCTGTGCTAGACGAGCGGGGGGTTACGGTAACGGGGAGCTGTTTTTT. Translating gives CCARRAGGYGNGELFF.

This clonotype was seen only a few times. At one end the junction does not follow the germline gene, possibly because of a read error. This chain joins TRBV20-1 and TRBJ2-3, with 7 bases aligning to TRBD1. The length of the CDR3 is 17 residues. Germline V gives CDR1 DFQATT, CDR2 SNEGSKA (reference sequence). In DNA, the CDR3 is TGCTGTGCCCAGAGTCCCCGCACAGGGGCGGAGACAGATACGCAGTATTTT. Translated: CCAQSPRTGAETDTQYF.

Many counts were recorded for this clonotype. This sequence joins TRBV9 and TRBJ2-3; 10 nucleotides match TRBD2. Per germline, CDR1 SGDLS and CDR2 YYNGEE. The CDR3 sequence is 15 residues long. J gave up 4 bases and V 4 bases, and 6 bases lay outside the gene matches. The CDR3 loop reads CASSSAGGLADTQYF. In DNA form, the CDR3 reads TGTGCCAGCAGCTCAGCGGGGGGGCTGGCAGATACGCAGTATTTT.

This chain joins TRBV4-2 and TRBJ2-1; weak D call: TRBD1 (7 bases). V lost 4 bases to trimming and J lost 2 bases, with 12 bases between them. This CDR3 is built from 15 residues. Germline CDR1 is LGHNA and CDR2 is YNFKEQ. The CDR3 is CASSPGDRAYNEQFF. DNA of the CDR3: TGTGCCAGCAGCCCGGGAGACAGGGCCTACAATGAGCAGTTCTTC.

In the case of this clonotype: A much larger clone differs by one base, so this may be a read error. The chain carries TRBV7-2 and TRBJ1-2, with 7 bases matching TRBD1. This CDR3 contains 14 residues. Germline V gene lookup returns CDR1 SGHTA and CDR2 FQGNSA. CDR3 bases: TGTGCCAGCAGCCTACAGGGGTCGGGCTATGACTACACCTTC. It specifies CASSLQGSGYDYTF.

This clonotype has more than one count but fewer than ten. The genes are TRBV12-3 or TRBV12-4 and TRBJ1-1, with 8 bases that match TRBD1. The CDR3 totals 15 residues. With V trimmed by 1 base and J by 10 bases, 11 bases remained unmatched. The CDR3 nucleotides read TGTGCCAGCAGTTTAGTTTCCCAGGGGGCAGGAAGAGCTTTCTTT. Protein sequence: CASSLVSQGAGRAFF.

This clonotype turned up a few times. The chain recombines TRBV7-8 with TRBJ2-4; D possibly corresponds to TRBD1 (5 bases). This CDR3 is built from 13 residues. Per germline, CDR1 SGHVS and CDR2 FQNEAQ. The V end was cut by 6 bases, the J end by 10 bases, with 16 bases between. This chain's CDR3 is CASRPDIQGIQYF. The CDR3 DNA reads TGTGCCAGCAGACCGGACATCCAAGGGATTCAGTACTTC.

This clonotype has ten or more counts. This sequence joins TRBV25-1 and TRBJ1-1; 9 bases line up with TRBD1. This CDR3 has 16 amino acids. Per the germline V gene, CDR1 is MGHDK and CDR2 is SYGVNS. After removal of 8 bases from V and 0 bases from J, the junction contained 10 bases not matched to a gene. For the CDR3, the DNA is TGTGCCAGCGGAGAGCCAGGGACAGGGATGAACACTGAAGCTTTCTTT. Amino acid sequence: CASGEPGTGMNTEAFF.

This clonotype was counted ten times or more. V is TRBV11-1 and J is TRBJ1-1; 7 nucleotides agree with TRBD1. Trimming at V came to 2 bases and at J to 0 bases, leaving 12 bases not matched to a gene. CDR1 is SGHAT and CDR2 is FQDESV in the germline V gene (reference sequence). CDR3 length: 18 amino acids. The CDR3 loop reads CASSLQARDSGMNTEAFF. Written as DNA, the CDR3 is TGTGCCAGCAGCTTACAAGCGAGGGACAGCGGCATGAACACTGAAGCTTTCTTT.

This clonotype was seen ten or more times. CDR3: CASSPLSGGGEQYF. CDR3 coding DNA: TGTGCCAGCAGCCCCCTCTCGGGGGGCGGCGAGCAGTACTTC. V is TRBV11-2 and J is TRBJ2-7, with D maybe TRBD2 (7 bases). Trimming removed 5 bases from V and 6 bases from J, with 17 bases in between. Germline loops: CDR1 SGHAT, CDR2 FQNNGV. The CDR3 totals 14 residues.

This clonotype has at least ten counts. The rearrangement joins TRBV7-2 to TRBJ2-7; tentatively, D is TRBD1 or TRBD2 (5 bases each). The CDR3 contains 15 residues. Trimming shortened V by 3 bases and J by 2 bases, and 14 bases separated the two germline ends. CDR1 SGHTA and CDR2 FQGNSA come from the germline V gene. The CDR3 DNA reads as TGTGCCAGCAGCTTCCTGACCGGGACGACCTACGAGCAGTACTTC. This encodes CASSFLTGTTYEQYF. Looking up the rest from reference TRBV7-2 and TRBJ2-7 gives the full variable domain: GAGVSQSPSNKVTEKGKDVELRCDPISGHTALYWYRQSLGQGLEFLIYFQGNSAPDKSGLPSDRFSAERTGGSVSTLTIQRTQQEDSAVYLCASSFLTGTTYEQYFGPGTRLTVT.

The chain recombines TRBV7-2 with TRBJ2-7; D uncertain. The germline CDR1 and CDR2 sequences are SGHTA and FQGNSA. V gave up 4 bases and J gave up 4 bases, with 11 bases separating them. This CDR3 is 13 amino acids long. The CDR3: CASSSLVGYEQYF. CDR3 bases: TGTGCCAGCAGCTCACTCGTCGGGTACGAGCAGTACTTC.

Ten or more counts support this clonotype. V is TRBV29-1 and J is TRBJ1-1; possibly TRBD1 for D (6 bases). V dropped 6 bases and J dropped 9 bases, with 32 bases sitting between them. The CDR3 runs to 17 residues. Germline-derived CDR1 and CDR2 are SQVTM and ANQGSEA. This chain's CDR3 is CSVPSWGGQREGRQAFF. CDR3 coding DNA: TGCAGCGTCCCTTCCTGGGGGGGGCAGAGAGAGGGTCGGCAAGCTTTCTTT.

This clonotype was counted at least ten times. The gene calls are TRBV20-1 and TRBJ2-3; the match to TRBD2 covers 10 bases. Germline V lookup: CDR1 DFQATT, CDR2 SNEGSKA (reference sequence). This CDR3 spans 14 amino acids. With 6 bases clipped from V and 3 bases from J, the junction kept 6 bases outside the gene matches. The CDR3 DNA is TGCAGTGCCATTAGCGGGGGGATGACAGATACGCAGTATTTT. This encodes CSAISGGMTDTQYF.

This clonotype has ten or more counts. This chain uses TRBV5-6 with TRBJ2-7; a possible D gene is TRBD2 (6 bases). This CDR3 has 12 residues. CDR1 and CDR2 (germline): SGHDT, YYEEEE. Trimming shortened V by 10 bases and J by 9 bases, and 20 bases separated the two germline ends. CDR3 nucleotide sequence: TGTGCCCTAAAGGGAGGACCTGAACGGCAGTACTTC. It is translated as CALKGGPERQYF.

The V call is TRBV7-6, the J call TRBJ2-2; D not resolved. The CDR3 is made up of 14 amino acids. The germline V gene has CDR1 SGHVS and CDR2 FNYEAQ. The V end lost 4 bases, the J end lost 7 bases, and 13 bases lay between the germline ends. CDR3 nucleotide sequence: TGTGCCAGCAGCTCCTGGGCCGTCAGCGGGGAGCTGTTTTTT. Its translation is CASSSWAVSGELFF.

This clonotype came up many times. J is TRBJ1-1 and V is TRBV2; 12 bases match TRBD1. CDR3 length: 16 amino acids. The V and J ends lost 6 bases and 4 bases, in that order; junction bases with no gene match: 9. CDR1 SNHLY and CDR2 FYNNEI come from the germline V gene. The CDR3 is CASSLTGTGGFTEAFF. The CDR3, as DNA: TGTGCCAGCAGCCTTACCGGGACAGGGGGCTTCACTGAAGCTTTCTTT.

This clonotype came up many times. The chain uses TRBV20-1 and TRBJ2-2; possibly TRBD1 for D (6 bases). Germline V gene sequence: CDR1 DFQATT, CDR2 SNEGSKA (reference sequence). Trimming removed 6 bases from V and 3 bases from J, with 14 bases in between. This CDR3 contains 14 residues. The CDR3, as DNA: TGCAGTGCCCCAGGGGCTACCGACACCGGGGAGCTGTTTTTT. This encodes CSAPGATDTGELFF.

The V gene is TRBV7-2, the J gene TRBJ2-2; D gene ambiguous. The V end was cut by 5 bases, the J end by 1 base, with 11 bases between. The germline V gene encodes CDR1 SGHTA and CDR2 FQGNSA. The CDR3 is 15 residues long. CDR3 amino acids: CASSQLGQNTGELFF. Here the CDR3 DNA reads TGTGCCAGCAGCCAACTGGGTCAGAACACCGGGGAGCTGTTTTTT.

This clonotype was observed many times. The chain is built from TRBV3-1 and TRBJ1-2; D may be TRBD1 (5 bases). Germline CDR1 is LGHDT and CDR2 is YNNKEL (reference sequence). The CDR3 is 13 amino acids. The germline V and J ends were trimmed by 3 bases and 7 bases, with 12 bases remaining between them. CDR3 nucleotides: TGTGCCAGCAGCCAGAGGGGAATTACTGGCTACACCTTC. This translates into CASSQRGITGYTF.